This T cell receptor beta chain was captured in a study of T-cell reconstitution after alpha-beta-depleted transplantation in children. This CDR3 comprises 14 residues. Deletions cut 5 bases from V and 1 base from J, with 14 bases between. Germline lookup yields CDR1 SQVTM and CDR2 ANQGSEA. TCRbeta library preparation incorporated unique molecular identifiers. One entry per CDR3 protein results from TCRdb running MiXCR on the PCR reads. The sample holds some 500,000 distinct CDR3 sequences, around a third seen once. The clonotype comes from a human donor who donated a stem cell graft to a child with aplastic anemia. The material was PBMCs from the stem cell graft donor, obtained from the stem cell graft. The V call is TRBV29-1, the J call TRBJ1-1, with D maybe TRBD1 (5 bases). The CDR3 reads CSVSGYGQNTEAFF. The CDR3 DNA sequence: TGCAGCGTTTCTGGATACGGACAGAACACTGAAGCTTTCTTT.